The clone carrying this T cell receptor (beta chain) was counted a few times. The target antigen is unknown. Treatment of the sample: oral pan-JAK inhibitor, 5-10 mg twice daily. Alopecia areata patients had lesional scalp punch biopsies and peripheral blood taken from them. The source of the sample is a study of CD8+ T cells in alopecia areata. Study-level information: Percent affected scalp area, the SALT score, rated treated patients' severity. Findings and limits, study-wide: Researchers reported that TCR sharing among patients proved less clear than in mice, possibly HLA-linked. During tofacitinib treatment, many expanded lesional clones remained in scalp and blood.

Following extraction, RNA underwent reverse transcription to cDNA, which served as the sequencing template. Clones were sequenced by immunoSEQ multiplex PCR, and TCRdb holds only the in-frame ones, with some missing. The table records roughly 4,300 clones, nearly 65% of them present only once. Germline values: CDR1 GTSNPN, CDR2 SVGIG (reference sequence). Between the trimmed V and J ends, which lost 0 bases and 4 bases, there was a span of 7 bases. This CDR3 is built from 12 residues. This chain joins TRBV30 and TRBJ2-7, with D uncertain. This sample comprised skin, obtained at week 4, from a patient treated with tofacitinib. This clonotype originated in a human donor with alopecia areata. CDR3 sequence: CAWSVGGYEQYF. DNA of the CDR3: TGTGCCTGGAGTGTAGGTGGGTACGAGCAGTACTTC.